The 6 T cell receptor beta chains given below trace back to one sample, sequenced in a study of blood T cells in healthy people across ages. The authors ran a second PCR of 7 to 11 cycles using a sample-barcoded 5' primer and a J-beta primer mix. TCRdb ran MiXCR on the 5' RACE reads and lists one entry per CDR3 protein. The profile covers just under 900,000 distinct CDR3 sequences, with 29% appearing a single time and 17% taken by the ten largest. The sequenced material came from blood. The receptor set was obtained from a woman of 80 years or more in good health.

The V call is TRBV7-2, the J call TRBJ1-1, with D possibly TRBD1 on 5 matching bases. In germline, CDR1 is SGHTA, CDR2 FQGNSA. The CDR3 sequence is 15 residues long. The V end lost 10 bases, the J end lost 0 bases, and 18 bases lay between the germline ends. The CDR3 spells CANTPGGVLNTEAFF. The CDR3 DNA reads TGTGCCAACACCCCCGGGGGTGTGCTGAACACTGAAGCTTTCTTT. The whole variable domain, remainder taken from reference TRBV7-2 and TRBJ1-1, is GAGVSQSPSNKVTEKGKDVELRCDPISGHTALYWYRQSLGQGLEFLIYFQGNSAPDKSGLPSDRFSAERTGGSVSTLTIQRTQQEDSAVYLCANTPGGVLNTEAFFGQGTRLTVV.

As to this clonotype: A much larger clone differs by one base, so this may be a read error. The chain has TRBV5-1 and TRBJ2-7; D unresolved. The germline gives CDR1 SGHRS, CDR2 YFSETQ. The CDR3 consists of 13 residues. CDR3 residues: CARSAGRTYEQYF. In nucleotides, the CDR3 is TGCGCCCGCAGCGCAGGACGGACCTACGAGCAGTACTTC.

This clonotype was counted only a few times. One end of the junction fails to match germline, which may point to a read error. The chain recombines TRBV7-9 with TRBJ1-2; D perhaps matches TRBD1 (5 bases). The CDR3 consists of 15 residues. Germline CDR1 is SEHNR and CDR2 is FQNEAQ (reference sequence). The CDR3 DNA reads as TGTACCAGCAGCCCCTCCGGGACCGATGACTATGGCTACACCTTC. Amino acids: CTSSPSGTDDYGYTF.

Many counts were recorded for this clonotype. The chain uses TRBV7-6 and TRBJ2-1; 7 nucleotides match TRBD1. This CDR3 has 14 residues. Germline V gives CDR1 SGHVS, CDR2 FNYEAQ. The trim removed 5 bases at V and 2 bases at J, leaving 3 bases unmatched. The CDR3 DNA follows: TGTGCCAGCAGCCCAGGACAGGCCTACAATGAGCAGTTCTTC. This sequence encodes CASSPGQAYNEQFF.

Of note for this clonotype: Since a much larger clone is just one base distant, this may be a read error. The rearrangement links TRBV4-2 to TRBJ2-7; tentatively, D is TRBD1 (6 bases). The germline V gene has CDR1 LGHNA and CDR2 YNFKEQ. The V gene lost 4 bases and the J gene lost 6 bases, with 19 bases spanning the gap. The CDR3 length is 15 residues. The DNA for the CDR3 is TGTGCCAGCAGCCCTCGGAACGGGACACTCGGCGAGCAGTACTTC. Its translation is CASSPRNGTLGEQYF.

This clonotype was recorded at least ten times. The chain recombines TRBV21-1 with TRBJ1-1; the table calls TRBD1, which could not be checked here. TRBV21-1 is noted as a pseudogene. There are 15 residues in the CDR3. The DNA for the CDR3 is TGTGCCAGCATCCACCCCTCTCACAGGGGCACTGAAGCTTTCTTT. This codes for CASIHPSHRGTEAFF.